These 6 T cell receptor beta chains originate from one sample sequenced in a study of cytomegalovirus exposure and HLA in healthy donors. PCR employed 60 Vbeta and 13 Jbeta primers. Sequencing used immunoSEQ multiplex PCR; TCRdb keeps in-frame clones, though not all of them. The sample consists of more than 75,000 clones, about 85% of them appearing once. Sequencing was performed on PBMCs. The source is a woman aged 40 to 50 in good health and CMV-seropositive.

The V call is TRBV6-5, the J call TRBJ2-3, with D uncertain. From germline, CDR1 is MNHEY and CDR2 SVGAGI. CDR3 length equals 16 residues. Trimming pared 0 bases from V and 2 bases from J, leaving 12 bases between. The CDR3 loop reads CASSYSVGQATDTQYF. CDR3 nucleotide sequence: TGTGCCAGCAGTTACTCGGTGGGCCAAGCCACAGATACGCAGTATTTT.

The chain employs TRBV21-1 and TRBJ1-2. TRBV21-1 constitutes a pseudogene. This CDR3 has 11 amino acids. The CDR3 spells CASSPCYGYTF. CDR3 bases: TGTGCCAGCAGCCCCTGTTATGGCTACACCTTC.

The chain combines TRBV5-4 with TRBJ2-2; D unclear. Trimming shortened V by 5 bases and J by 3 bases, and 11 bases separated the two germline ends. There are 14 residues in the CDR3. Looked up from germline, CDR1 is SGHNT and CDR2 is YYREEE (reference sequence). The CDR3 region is CASRIERDTGELFF. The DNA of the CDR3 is TGTGCCAGCAGAATCGAACGAGACACCGGGGAGCTGTTTTTT.

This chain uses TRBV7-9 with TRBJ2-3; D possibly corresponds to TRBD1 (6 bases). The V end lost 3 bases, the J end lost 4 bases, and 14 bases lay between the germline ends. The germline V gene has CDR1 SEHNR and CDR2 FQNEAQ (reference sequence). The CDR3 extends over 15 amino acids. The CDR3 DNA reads TGTGCCAGCAGCTTCTCGGCAGGGGTAGCAGATACGCAGTATTTT. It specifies CASSFSAGVADTQYF.

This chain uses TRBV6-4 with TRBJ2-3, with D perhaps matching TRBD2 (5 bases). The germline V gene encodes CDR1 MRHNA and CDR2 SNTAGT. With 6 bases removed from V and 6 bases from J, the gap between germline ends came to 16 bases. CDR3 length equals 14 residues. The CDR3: CASSPAGNQDTQYF. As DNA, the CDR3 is TGTGCCAGCAGCCCCGCCGGGAACCAGGATACGCAGTATTTT.

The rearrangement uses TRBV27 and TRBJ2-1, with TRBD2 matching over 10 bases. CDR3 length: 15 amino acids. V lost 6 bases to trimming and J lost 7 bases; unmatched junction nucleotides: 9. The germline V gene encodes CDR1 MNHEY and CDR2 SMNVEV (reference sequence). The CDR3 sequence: CASSLQRGGRNEQFF. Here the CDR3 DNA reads TGTGCCAGCAGCCTACAGCGGGGGGGCCGGAATGAGCAGTTCTTC.